Presented here are 11 T cell receptor beta chains from one specimen sequenced in a study of radiotherapy plus CTLA-4 blockade in lung cancer. The table came from immunoSEQ multiplex PCR; TCRdb's copy has only in-frame clones and leaves some out. The sample includes tens of thousands of clones, just under 75% of them seen just once. The sample here was peripheral blood, taken from a patient treated with radiotherapy plus ipilimumab. These receptors originate from a human donor with non-small cell lung cancer who had stable disease on radiotherapy plus ipilimumab.

The chain combines TRBV10-3 with TRBJ1-1, with a weak D call TRBD1 (5 bases). The germline V gene has CDR1 ENHRY and CDR2 SYGVKD. This CDR3 region has 13 residues. With 2 bases removed from V and 6 bases from J, the gap between germline ends came to 10 bases. The CDR3 region has the DNA TGTGCCATCAGTGAGGGAGGGGTCCCTGAAGCTTTCTTT. This translates into CAISEGGVPEAFF.

V is TRBV11-2 and J is TRBJ2-1; TRBD2 might be the D (5 bases). CDR1 and CDR2 from the germline V gene are SGHAT and FQNNGV. The length of the CDR3 is 15 residues. The germline V and J ends were trimmed by 2 bases and 5 bases, with 13 bases remaining between them. CDR3 DNA sequence: TGTGCCAGCAGCTTAACGGGGTCCTATAACAATGAGCAGTTCTTC. Its protein product is CASSLTGSYNNEQFF.

The V call is TRBV7-8, the J call TRBJ2-4; D is possibly TRBD1 (6 bases). The V end lost 2 bases, the J end lost 1 base, and 15 bases lay between the germline ends. This CDR3 is built from 17 residues. Germline loops: CDR1 SGHVS, CDR2 FQNEAQ. CDR3 coding DNA: TGTGCCAGCAGCTTATCCGCCCAAGGGGGTGCCAAAAACATTCAGTACTTC. This sequence encodes CASSLSAQGGAKNIQYF.

The rearrangement joins TRBV18 to TRBJ2-5, with D hard to call. CDR3 length equals 12 residues. With 3 bases removed from V and 5 bases from J, the gap between germline ends came to 7 bases. Germline CDR1 reads KGHSH; CDR2 reads LQKENI. Here the CDR3 DNA reads TGTGCCAGCTCACCCATTCGGGAGACCCAGTACTTC. Translated: CASSPIRETQYF.

This clone has a single count. The rearrangement links TRBV5-8 to TRBJ2-7; 7 nucleotides align to TRBD1. Germline V gene data show CDR1 as SGHTS and CDR2 as YDEGEE. This CDR3 is 16 amino acids long. Trimming took 1 base from V and 7 from J; bases not matched to a gene: 14. CDR3 nucleotide sequence: TGTGCCAGCAGCTTGTCTTTAATGACAGGGCTGGGTGAGCAGTACTTC. It specifies CASSLSLMTGLGEQYF.

The gene calls are TRBV6-6 and TRBJ2-5, with unresolved D. The J call is in doubt because the DNA end fits TRBJ2-7 better. The CDR3 has 11 residues. Germline values: CDR1 MNHNY, CDR2 SVGAGI (reference sequence). The CDR3, as DNA: TGTGCCAGCAGCTCTGCCTACGAGCAGTACTTC. Amino acids: CASSSAYEQYF.

The V and J genes are TRBV12-5 and TRBJ2-7; 8 bases align to TRBD1. Germline assignment: CDR1 LGHNT and CDR2 FRNRAP. The V gene end was trimmed by 7 bases and the J gene end by 3 bases; junction bases not matched to a gene: 5. This CDR3 region has 13 residues. The CDR3 DNA reads TGTGCTAGTGCCGGACAGGGTTTCTACGAGCAGTACTTC. This sequence encodes CASAGQGFYEQYF.

This chain connects TRBV7-9 to TRBJ2-7; 8 bases fit TRBD1. Looked up from germline, CDR1 is SEHNR and CDR2 is FQNEAQ (reference sequence). V shed 3 bases and J 6 bases; nucleotides not matched to a gene: 13. This CDR3 comprises 16 residues. CDR3 in amino acids: CASSFVRGGTGAEQYF. The CDR3 nucleotides read TGTGCCAGCAGCTTCGTCAGAGGGGGGACAGGAGCCGAGCAGTACTTC.

This chain connects TRBV4-1 to TRBJ1-5, with 8 nucleotides matching TRBD1. In germline, CDR1 is MGHRA, CDR2 YSYEKL. V gave up 6 bases and J gave up 6 bases; unmatched junction bases: 4. This CDR3 region has 13 residues. CDR3 sequence reads: CASSGQGSQPQHF. The CDR3 coding sequence is TGCGCCAGCAGTGGACAGGGTTCTCAGCCCCAGCATTTT.

This clone was recorded once. The CDR3 sequence: CASSRHATNEKLFF. The CDR3 nucleotides read TGTGCCAGCAGCCGACATGCAACTAATGAAAAACTGTTTTTT. The chain links TRBV7-9 to TRBJ1-4; no definite D call. CDR3 length: 14 amino acids. Germline V gene sequence: CDR1 SEHNR, CDR2 FQNEAQ (reference sequence). The germline V and J ends were trimmed by 5 bases and 0 bases, with 7 bases remaining between them.

The rearrangement joins TRBV27 to TRBJ2-7; TRBD1 might be the D (5 bases). The CDR3 is 17 amino acids. V lost 5 bases and J 3 bases, leaving 23 bases between the germline ends. Germline V gene lookup returns CDR1 MNHEY and CDR2 SMNVEV (reference sequence). The CDR3 DNA follows: TGTGCCAGCAGTGCGGCATTTGAGGACAACTTCAACTACGAGCAGTACTTC. Its translation: CASSAAFEDNFNYEQYF.